This paragraph reports one T cell receptor (beta chain). The V gene's germline CDR1 is MNHEY and CDR2 SVGAGI. Trimming left V 6 bases short and J 4 bases short, with 12 bases between. This CDR3 region has 13 residues. The assay was immunoSEQ multiplex PCR, and TCRdb's table has in-frame clones only and misses some. The sample holds some 74,000 clones, 92% seen once. This sample stems from a study of T cell changes during pregnancy in multiple sclerosis. This TCR was recovered from a female donor in good health, enrolled as a control in a pregnancy study. The source material was peripheral blood, sampled after pregnancy. The chain has TRBV6-5 and TRBJ1-1, with D possibly being TRBD1 (5 bases). Here the CDR3 DNA reads TGTGCCAGCAGGCGTACAGGCTCCACTGAAGCTTTCTTT. It encodes CASRRTGSTEAFF.